The clone carrying this TCR beta chain was recorded only once. TCRdb used MiXCR to reprocess the 5' RACE reads, holding one entry per CDR3 protein. Of about 70,000 distinct CDR3 sequences listed, roughly 12% were seen once; the top ten hold about 4.8%. This specimen belongs to a study of early T cells in non-severe SARS-CoV-2 infection. The J segment lost 15 bases and the V segment lost 3 bases, leaving 7 bases of the junction unmatched. CDR3 size: 13 residues. Germline CDR1 SQVTM, CDR2 ANQGSEA. The receptor was isolated from an adult who was a healthcare worker with PCR-confirmed SARS-CoV-2 infection or an uninfected control (not recorded which). The chain employs TRBV29-1 and TRBJ2-4; 14 nucleotides line up with TRBD2. Sequenced input: whole blood. The DNA for the CDR3 is TGCAGCGTTGAGACTAGCGGGGGGGAAAAGCTGTACTTC. Translation gives CSVETSGGEKLYF.